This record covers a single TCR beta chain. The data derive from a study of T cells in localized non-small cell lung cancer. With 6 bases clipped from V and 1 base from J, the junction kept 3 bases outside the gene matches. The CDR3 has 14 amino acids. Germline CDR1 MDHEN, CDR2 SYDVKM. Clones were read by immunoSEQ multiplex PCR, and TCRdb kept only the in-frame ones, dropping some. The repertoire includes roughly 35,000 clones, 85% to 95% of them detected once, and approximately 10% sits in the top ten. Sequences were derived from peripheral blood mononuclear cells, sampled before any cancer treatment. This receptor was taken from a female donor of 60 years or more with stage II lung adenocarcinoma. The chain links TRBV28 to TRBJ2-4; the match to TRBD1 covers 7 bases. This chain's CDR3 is CASSLQGAKNIQYF. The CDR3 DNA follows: TGTGCCAGCAGCCTACAGGGGGCCAAAAACATTCAGTACTTC. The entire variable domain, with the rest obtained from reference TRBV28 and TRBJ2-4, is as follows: DVKVTQSSRYLVKRTGEKVFLECVQDMDHENMFWYRQDPGLGLRLIYFSYDVKMKEKGDIPEGYSVSREKKERFSLILESASTNQTSMYLCASSLQGAKNIQYFGAGTRLSVL.